The rows below give T cell receptor beta chains drawn from one sample of a study of blood T cell repertoires in COVID-19. Using immunoSEQ multiplex PCR, the repertoire was profiled, and TCRdb retains in-frame clones only, with some absent. This table has more than 150,000 clones, approximately 86% appearing once. The sequenced sample was peripheral blood. Receptors were obtained from a man between 60 and 70 years old with acute or convalescent COVID-19. Both conserved end residues are part of each CDR3. The D gene is left open where the match is weak. Only part of the rows carry a size: once, few, many, or a class if the clone is expanded.

TRBV6-5,-,TRBJ1-3,TRBD1,TGTGCCAGCAGTAAGACAGGGGCTGGAAACACCATATATTTT,CASSKTGAGNTIYF
TRBV5-5,-,TRBJ1-1,-,TGTGCCAGCAGCGGAATGACAGGGAACACTGAAGCTTTCTTT,CASSGMTGNTEAFF
TRBV30,-,TRBJ1-4,-,TGTGCCTGGAAGGTCAGGTTTCCTGAAAAACTGTTTTTT,CAWKVRFPEKLFF
TRBV11-2,-,TRBJ1-1,-,TGTGCCAGCAGCTTAAACAGAGCGAACACTGAAGCTTTCTTT,CASSLNRANTEAFF
TRBV4-1,many,TRBJ2-7,TRBD2,TGCGCCAGCAGCGCCCGGACTAGCGGGGGATCCTACGAGCAGTACTTC,CASSARTSGGSYEQYF
TRBV5-1,-,TRBJ1-5,TRBD1,TGCGCCAGCAGCCGGACAGGGGATCAGCCCCAGCATTTT,CASSRTGDQPQHF
TRBV5-1,-,TRBJ1-1,TRBD1,TGCGCCAGCAGCGTCGACAGGGGGCAAGCTTTCTTT,CASSVDRGQAFF
TRBV5-1,-,TRBJ2-7,-,TGCGCCAGCAGCTCCGCAGGGGGCGGGAGCCACGAGCAGTACTTC,CASSSAGGGSHEQYF
TRBV2,-,TRBJ2-7,-,TGTGCCAGCAGTATCGCGGAGGGAAACTACGAGCAGTACTTC,CASSIAEGNYEQYF
TRBV28,-,TRBJ2-1,TRBD2,TGTGCCAGCAGTATACACCGACTAGCGCCTAGGGATGAGCAGTTCTTC,CASSIHRLAPRDEQFF
TRBV28,-,TRBJ2-4,-,TGTGCCAGCCTTTCCAGGGGCAGGGCGGCAAACATTCAGTACTTC,CASLSRGRAANIQYF
TRBV25-1,-,TRBJ2-1,TRBD1,TGTGCCAGCAGTTCCGGACAGGGCTTCTCCTACAATGAGCAGTTCTTC,CASSSGQGFSYNEQFF
TRBV5-6,-,TRBJ2-7,-,TGTGCCAGCAGCTCGGCGGCCTACGAGCAGTACTTC,CASSSAAYEQYF
TRBV12-3/TRBV12-4,-,TRBJ2-1,TRBD2,TGTGCCAGCAGTTCGGCGGGGGACTTGCAGTTCTTC,CASSSAGDLQFF
TRBV5-1,-,TRBJ2-3,TRBD2,TGCGCCAGCAGCTTAAGTGCGACTAGCGGGAGCACAGATACGCAGTATTTT,CASSLSATSGSTDTQYF
TRBV12-5,-,TRBJ2-1,-,TGTGCTAGTGGTTTATGGGGCAGGAGCTCCTACAATGAGCAGTTCTTC,CASGLWGRSSYNEQFF
TRBV7-9,-,TRBJ1-3,TRBD1,TGTGCCAGCAGCGCGGCCGGGACAGGGCTCTCTGGAAACACCATATATTTT,CASSAAGTGLSGNTIYF
TRBV2,-,TRBJ2-1,TRBD2,TGTGCCAGCATAGGCGGGAGACCCAATGAGCAGTTCTTC,CASIGGRPNEQFF
TRBV19,-,TRBJ2-5,-,TGTGCCAGTAGTATAACGCAGCGTGGGGGACTCACGGAGACCCAGTACTTC,CASSITQRGGLTETQYF
TRBV3-1/TRBV3-2,-,TRBJ2-7,-,TGTGCCAGCAGCCCCCCGGGACTCCACTACGAGCAGTACTTC,CASSPPGLHYEQYF
TRBV3-1/TRBV3-2,-,TRBJ1-4,-,TGTGCCAGCAGCCAAGGGGGGGGGCGTGCAACTAATGAAAAACTGTTTTTT,CASSQGGGRATNEKLFF
TRBV9,once,TRBJ2-2,-,TGTGCCAGCAGACTAGGACCGAACACCGGGGAGCTGTTTTTT,CASRLGPNTGELFF
TRBV3-1/TRBV3-2,-,TRBJ1-1,TRBD1,TGTGCCAGCAGCGCCCGGGACAGGGGTAGAGGCACTGAAGCTTTCTTT,CASSARDRGRGTEAFF
TRBV3-1/TRBV3-2,-,TRBJ1-1,TRBD1,TGTGCCAGCAGCCGGACAGGGTCAAACACTGAAGCTTTCTTT,CASSRTGSNTEAFF
TRBV2,-,TRBJ2-7,-,TGTGCCAGCAGAGGCTGGAGCGACGAGCAGTACTTC,CASRGWSDEQYF
TRBV9,-,TRBJ2-7,-,TGTGCCAGCAGCCCGCGAGGGGGAGCGGAGCGGTGGGAGCAGTACTTC,CASSPRGGAERWEQYF
TRBV27,once,TRBJ1-6,TRBD1,TGTGCCAGCAGTGCGTGGGGGACAGGGAGGAATTCACCCCTCCACTTT,CASSAWGTGRNSPLHF
TRBV7-2,once,TRBJ1-5,TRBD1,TGTGCCAGCAGCTCGGACAGGGTGCCCCAGCCCCAGCATTTT,CASSSDRVPQPQHF
TRBV7-8,-,TRBJ1-6,TRBD1,TGTGCCAGCAGCTTCCAGGACAGGGCGACGCCCCTCCACTTT,CASSFQDRATPLHF
TRBV4-1,-,TRBJ1-4,TRBD1,TGCGCCAGCAGCCAGACAGGGGGGTTTAATGAAAAACTGTTTTTT,CASSQTGGFNEKLFF
TRBV10-3,-,TRBJ1-4,TRBD1,TGTGCCATCAGCGGGACAGGGGACGAAAAACTGTTTTTT,CAISGTGDEKLFF
TRBV11-3,-,TRBJ2-2,-,TGTGCCAGCAGCTTAGATGTGGCTTCTCTTAACACCGGGGAGCTGTTTTTT,CASSLDVASLNTGELFF
TRBV10-1,-,TRBJ1-5,TRBD1,TGCGCCAGCAGTGACTCCGGGGCGCAGGGGGCTTACCAGCCCCAGCATTTT,CASSDSGAQGAYQPQHF